This T cell receptor beta chain was found in a study of regulatory T cells in long-lasting Graves disease. CDR3 regions were amplified by Arm-PCR using iRepertoire HTBI primers to build TCR beta libraries. Each CDR3 protein is one row after TCRdb ran MiXCR on the multiplex PCR reads. The top ten hold 16% of the sample, which has approximately 400,000 distinct CDR3 sequences, about 16% seen once. From germline, CDR1 is SGHDN and CDR2 FVKESK. Trimming cost V 4 bases and J 4 bases, with 22 bases left between them. The CDR3 sequence is 18 residues long. Time point described: newly diagnosed GD, antithyroid drugs for less than 3 months. Researchers made the TCR library from RNA that was extracted from PBMCs. These data also formed part of another study, on T cells in Graves' hyperthyroidism and ophthalmopathy. That source adds: Primed by the HTBI set, a first-round RT-PCR was run on the TCR CDR3.

This rearrangement joins TRBV14 to TRBJ2-2, with D perhaps TRBD1 or TRBD2 (6 bases each). This receptor was obtained from a woman between 25 and 40 years old with Graves disease. The material sequenced was peripheral blood mononuclear cells (PBMCs), taken at new diagnosis, from a patient treated with antithyroid drugs. CDR3 sequence (DNA): TGTGCCAGCAGCCCTAGCCCGGGGGCCCCTTCAAGCACCGGGGAGCTGTTTTTT. Protein product: CASSPSPGAPSSTGELFF.